Below are 3 T cell receptor beta chains sequenced from a single sample in a study of control samples from healthy donors and cancer patients. Data came from immunoSEQ multiplex PCR; TCRdb stores just in-frame clones and leaves some out. Of 150,000 or so clones listed, around nine tenths are singletons. Sequencing was performed on blood. Every receptor here comes from a man younger than 35 in good health.

The chain has TRBV7-2 and TRBJ1-2; D uncertain. The CDR3 is 15 amino acids. Trimming cost V 5 bases and J 1 base, with 14 bases left between them. CDR1 is SGHTA and CDR2 is FQGNSA in the germline V gene. CDR3 sequence reads: CASSPEGAFNYGYTF. The CDR3 coding sequence is TGTGCCAGCAGCCCCGAAGGCGCTTTTAACTATGGCTACACCTTC.

The chain employs TRBV5-5 and TRBJ2-7, with 8 bases lining up with TRBD1. Germline CDR1 and CDR2: SGHKS and YYEKEE (reference sequence). The CDR3 covers 17 residues. V gave up 3 bases and J gave up 3 bases; unmatched junction bases: 14. The CDR3 sequence is CASSSTPDRARLYEQYF. The CDR3 coding sequence is TGTGCCAGCAGCTCTACCCCGGACAGGGCGCGCCTCTACGAGCAGTACTTC.

V usage is TRBV5-8 and J usage is TRBJ1-1; D unresolved. The V and J ends lost 2 bases and 0 bases respectively, with 11 bases between them. The CDR3 consists of 15 residues. From germline, CDR1 is SGHTS and CDR2 YDEGEE. This CDR3 reads CASSFGQTLNTEAFF. The CDR3 DNA reads as TGTGCCAGCAGCTTCGGGCAGACTTTGAACACTGAAGCTTTCTTT.